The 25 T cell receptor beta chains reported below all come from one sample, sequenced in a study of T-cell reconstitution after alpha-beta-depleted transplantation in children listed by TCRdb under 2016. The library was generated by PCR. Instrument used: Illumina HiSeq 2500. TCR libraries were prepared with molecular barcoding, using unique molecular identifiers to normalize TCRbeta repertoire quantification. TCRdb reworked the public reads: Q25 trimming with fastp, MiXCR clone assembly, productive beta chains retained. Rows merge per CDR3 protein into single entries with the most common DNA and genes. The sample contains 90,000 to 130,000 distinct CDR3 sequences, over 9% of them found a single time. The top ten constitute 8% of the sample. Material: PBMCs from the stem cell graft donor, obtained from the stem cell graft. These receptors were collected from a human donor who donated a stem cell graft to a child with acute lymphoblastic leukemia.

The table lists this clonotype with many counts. The chain's CDR3 is CASSQNRGPLTEQYF. CDR3 in DNA: TGTGCCAGCAGTCAAAATCGGGGGCCACTTACCGAGCAGTACTTC. V usage is TRBV7-9 and J usage is TRBJ2-7; TRBD1 or TRBD2 may be the D gene (6 bases each). This CDR3 region has 15 residues. With 6 bases removed from V and 6 bases from J, the gap between germline ends came to 21 bases. Germline loops: CDR1 SEHNR, CDR2 FQNEAQ (reference sequence).

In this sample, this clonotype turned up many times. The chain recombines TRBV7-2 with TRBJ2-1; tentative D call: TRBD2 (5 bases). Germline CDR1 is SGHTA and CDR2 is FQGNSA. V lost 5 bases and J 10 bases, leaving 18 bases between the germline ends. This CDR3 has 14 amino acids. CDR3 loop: CASSTQLVADEQFF. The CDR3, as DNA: TGTGCCAGCAGCACACAACTAGTTGCGGACGAGCAGTTCTTC.

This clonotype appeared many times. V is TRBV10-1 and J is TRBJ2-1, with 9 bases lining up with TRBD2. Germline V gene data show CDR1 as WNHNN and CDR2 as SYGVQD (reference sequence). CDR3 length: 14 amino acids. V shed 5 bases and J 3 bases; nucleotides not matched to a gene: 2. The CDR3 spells CASSRAGGYNEQFF. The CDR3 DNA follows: TGCGCCAGCAGTAGAGCGGGGGGCTACAATGAGCAGTTCTTC.

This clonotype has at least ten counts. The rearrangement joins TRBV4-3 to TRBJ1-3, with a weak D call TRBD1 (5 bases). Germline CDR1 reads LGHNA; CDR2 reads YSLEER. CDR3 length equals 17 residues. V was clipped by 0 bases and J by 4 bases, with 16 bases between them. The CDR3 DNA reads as TGCGCCAGCAGCCAAGATCACCCAGGGACCAGGGGAAACACCATATATTTT. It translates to CASSQDHPGTRGNTIYF.

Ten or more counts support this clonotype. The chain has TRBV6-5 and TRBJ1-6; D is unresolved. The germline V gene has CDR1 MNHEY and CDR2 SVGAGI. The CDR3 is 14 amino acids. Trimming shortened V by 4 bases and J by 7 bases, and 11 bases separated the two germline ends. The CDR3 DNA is TGTGCCAGCAGTTCTTGGTCGGCCAATTCACCCCTCCACTTT. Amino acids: CASSSWSANSPLHF.

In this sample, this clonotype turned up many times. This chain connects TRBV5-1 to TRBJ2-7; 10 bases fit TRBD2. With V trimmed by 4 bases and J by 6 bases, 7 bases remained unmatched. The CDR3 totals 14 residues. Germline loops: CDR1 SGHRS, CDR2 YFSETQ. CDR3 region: CASSGLAGEGEQYF. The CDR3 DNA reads TGCGCCAGCAGCGGGCTAGCGGGAGAAGGCGAGCAGTACTTC.

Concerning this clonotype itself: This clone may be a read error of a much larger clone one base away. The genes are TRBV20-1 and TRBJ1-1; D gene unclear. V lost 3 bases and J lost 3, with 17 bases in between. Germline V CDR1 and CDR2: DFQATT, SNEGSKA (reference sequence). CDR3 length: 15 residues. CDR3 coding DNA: TGCAGTGCTAGCCCTACAGCGAGACTGTACACTGAAGCTTTCTTT. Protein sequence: CSASPTARLYTEAFF.

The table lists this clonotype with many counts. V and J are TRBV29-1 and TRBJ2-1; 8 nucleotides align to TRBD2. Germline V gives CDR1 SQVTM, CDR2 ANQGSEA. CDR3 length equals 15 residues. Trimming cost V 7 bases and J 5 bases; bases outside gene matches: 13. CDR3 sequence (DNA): TGCAGCGCACCAACCGGCGGGACTAGAGACAATGAGCAGTTCTTC. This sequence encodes CSAPTGGTRDNEQFF.

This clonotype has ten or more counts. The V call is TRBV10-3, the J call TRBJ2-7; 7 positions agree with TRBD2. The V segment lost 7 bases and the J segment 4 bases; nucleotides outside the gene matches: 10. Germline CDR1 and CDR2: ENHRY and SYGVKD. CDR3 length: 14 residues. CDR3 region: CAIKGRGGPYEQYF. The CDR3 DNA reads TGTGCCATCAAGGGTCGGGGAGGGCCGTACGAGCAGTACTTC.

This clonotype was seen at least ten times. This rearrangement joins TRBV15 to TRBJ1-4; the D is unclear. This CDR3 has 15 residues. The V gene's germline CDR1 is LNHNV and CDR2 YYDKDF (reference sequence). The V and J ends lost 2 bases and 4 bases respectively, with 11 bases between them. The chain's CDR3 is CATSRSFANNEKLFF. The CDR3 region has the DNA TGTGCCACCAGCAGATCTTTTGCGAATAATGAAAAACTGTTTTTT.

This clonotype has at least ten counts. DNA of the CDR3: TGTGCCAGCAGTTTGACAGGGGCTGGAAACACCATATATTTT. This encodes CASSLTGAGNTIYF. The J gene is TRBJ1-3, the V gene TRBV12-3 or TRBV12-4; TRBD1 aligns across 8 bases. The CDR3 runs to 14 residues. The J segment lost 2 bases and the V segment lost 3 bases, leaving 0 bases of the junction unmatched.

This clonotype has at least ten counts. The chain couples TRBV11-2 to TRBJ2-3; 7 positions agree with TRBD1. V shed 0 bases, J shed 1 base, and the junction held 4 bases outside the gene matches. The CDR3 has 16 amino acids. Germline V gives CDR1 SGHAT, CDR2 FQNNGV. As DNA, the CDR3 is TGTGCCAGCAGCTTAGAAGGGGGCATCCGCACAGATACGCAGTATTTT. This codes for CASSLEGGIRTDTQYF.

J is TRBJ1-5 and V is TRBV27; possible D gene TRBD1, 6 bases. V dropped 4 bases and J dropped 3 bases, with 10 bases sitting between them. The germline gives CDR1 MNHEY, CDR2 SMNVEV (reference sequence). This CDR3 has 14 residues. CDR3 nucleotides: TGTGCCAGCAGTTCACAGGGATCCAATCAGCCCCAGCATTTT. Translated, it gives CASSSQGSNQPQHF.

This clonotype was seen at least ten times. The CDR3 DNA follows: TGTGCCAGCAGTCCCCCGGGACTAGCGGGAGGGACAGATACGCAGTATTTT. As protein: CASSPPGLAGGTDTQYF. The V and J genes are TRBV12-3 or TRBV12-4 and TRBJ2-3; 16 bases fit TRBD2. Germline trimming cut 5 bases from V and 3 bases from J; bases unmatched to any gene: 5. The CDR3 has 17 amino acids.

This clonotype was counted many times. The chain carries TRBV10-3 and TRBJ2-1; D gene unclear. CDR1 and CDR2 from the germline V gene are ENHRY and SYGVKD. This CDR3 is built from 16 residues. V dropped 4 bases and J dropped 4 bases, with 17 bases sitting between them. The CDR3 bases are TGTGCCATCAGTGCTGCAGCACCCGACCTTTACAATGAGCAGTTCTTC. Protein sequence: CAISAAAPDLYNEQFF.

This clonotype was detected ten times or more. As DNA, the CDR3 is TGCGCCAGCAGCTTGGTATTTAGGGGGGGGAACACTGAAGCTTTCTTT. Encoded protein: CASSLVFRGGNTEAFF. This chain uses TRBV5-1 with TRBJ1-1, with a possible D match to TRBD1 (6 bases). This CDR3 is built from 16 residues. Germline V CDR1 and CDR2: SGHRS, YFSETQ. V lost 0 bases, J lost 1 base, and 13 bases lay in between.

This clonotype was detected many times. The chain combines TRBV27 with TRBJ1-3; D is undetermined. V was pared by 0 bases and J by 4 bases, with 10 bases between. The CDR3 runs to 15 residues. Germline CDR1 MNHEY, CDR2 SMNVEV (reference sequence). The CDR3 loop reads CASSLSPLGGNTIYF. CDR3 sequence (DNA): TGTGCCAGCAGTTTATCCCCGTTGGGGGGAAACACCATATATTTT.

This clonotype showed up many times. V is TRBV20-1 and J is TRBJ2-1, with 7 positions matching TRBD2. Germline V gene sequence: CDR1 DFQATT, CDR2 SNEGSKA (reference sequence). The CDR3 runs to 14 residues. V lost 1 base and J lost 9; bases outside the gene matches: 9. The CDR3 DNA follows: TGCAGTGCTAGAGGCTGGACTAGGAGGGGTGAGCAGTTCTTC. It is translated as CSARGWTRRGEQFF.

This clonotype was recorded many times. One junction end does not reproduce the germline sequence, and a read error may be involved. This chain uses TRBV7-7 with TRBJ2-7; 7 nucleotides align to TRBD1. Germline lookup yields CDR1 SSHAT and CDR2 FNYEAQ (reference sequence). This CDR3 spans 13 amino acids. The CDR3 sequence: CASRPDRQYEQYF. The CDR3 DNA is TGTGCTAGCAGGCCGGACAGGCAATACGAGCAGTACTTC.

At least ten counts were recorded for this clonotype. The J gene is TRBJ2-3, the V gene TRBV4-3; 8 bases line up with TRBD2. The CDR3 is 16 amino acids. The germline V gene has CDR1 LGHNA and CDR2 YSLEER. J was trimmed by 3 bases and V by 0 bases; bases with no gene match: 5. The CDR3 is CASSQEVASGTDTQYF. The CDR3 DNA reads TGCGCCAGCAGCCAAGAGGTGGCTAGCGGGACAGATACGCAGTATTTT.

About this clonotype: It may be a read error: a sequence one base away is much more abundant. CDR3 region: CASSQGRGGNTGELFF. The CDR3 DNA sequence: TGTGCCAGCTCACAGGGGAGAGGGGGAAACACCGGGGAGCTGTTTTTT. The chain has TRBV18 and TRBJ2-2; weak D call: TRBD1 (6 bases). V was cut by 4 bases and J by 2 bases, with 14 bases left in between. Germline V gene data show CDR1 as KGHSH and CDR2 as LQKENI. CDR3 length: 16 amino acids.

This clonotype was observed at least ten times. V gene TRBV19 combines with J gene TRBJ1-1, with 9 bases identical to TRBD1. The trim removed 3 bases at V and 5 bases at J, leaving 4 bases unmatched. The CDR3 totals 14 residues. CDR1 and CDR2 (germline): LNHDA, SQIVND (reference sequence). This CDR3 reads CASSIGDRVTEAFF. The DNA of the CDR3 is TGTGCCAGTAGTATTGGGGACAGGGTGACTGAAGCTTTCTTT. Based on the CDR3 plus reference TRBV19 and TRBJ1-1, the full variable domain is DGGITQSPKYLFRKEGQNVTLSCEQNLNHDAMYWYRQDPGQGLRLIYYSQIVNDFQKGDIAEGYSVSREKKESFPLTVTSAQKNPTAFYLCASSIGDRVTEAFFGQGTRLTVV.

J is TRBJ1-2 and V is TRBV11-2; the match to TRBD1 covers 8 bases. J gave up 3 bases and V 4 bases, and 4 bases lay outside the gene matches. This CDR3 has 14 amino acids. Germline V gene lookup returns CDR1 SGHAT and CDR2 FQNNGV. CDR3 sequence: CASSSLTGDYGYTF. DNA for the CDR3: TGTGCCAGCAGCTCACTGACAGGGGACTATGGCTACACCTTC.

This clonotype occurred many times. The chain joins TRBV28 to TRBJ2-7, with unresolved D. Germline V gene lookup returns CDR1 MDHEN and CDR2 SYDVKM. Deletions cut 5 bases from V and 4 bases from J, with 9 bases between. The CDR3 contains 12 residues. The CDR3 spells CASSIQPYEQYF. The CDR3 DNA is TGTGCCAGCAGTATCCAGCCTTACGAGCAGTACTTC.

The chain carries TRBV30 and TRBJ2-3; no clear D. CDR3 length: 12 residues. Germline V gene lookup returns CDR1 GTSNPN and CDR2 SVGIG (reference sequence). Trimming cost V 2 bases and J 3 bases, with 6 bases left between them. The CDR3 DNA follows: TGTGCCTGGAGTCCCAGGACAGATACGCAGTATTTT. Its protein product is CAWSPRTDTQYF.